This T cell receptor (beta chain) was recovered during a study of blood T cells in healthy people across ages. General study results and limits: Possibly, changes in expanded clonotypes were confounded because donor CMV status was unknown. The diversity estimates, figures obtained from one million T cells, were considered underestimates.

This clonotype was detected only a few times. Its cognate antigen is unknown. Sequence at one end of the junction differs from germline and may be a read error. PBMCs, at least 6 million per sample, were isolated. Germline loops: CDR1 MNHEY, CDR2 SMNVEV (reference sequence). The CDR3 totals 17 residues. The use of a sample-barcoded 5' primer and a J-beta primer mix characterized a second PCR of about 7 to 12 cycles. TCRdb re-called the 5' RACE reads through MiXCR, storing one row per CDR3 protein. The table has about 1.6 million distinct CDR3 sequences, 34% seen once. The genes are TRBV27 and TRBJ2-1; TRBD1 or TRBD2 may be the D gene (5 bases each). The receptor comes from a woman aged 25 to 39 in good health. The sample was blood. The CDR3 nucleotides read TGTGCCAGCAGTATAGGACAATACGAGGGGTTAGACAATGTGCAGTTCTTC. This encodes CASSIGQYEGLDNVQFF.